This TCR beta chain is from a study of T cell repertoires in cytomegalovirus infection. About the research overall: Use of recently identified HLA-C-restricted and well-studied HLA-B-restricted CMV epitopes was part of the study. Public TCR beta signatures were indicative of both CMV infection and a matching HLA type.

This clonotype has more than one count but fewer than ten. Its specificity is not known. TCRdb re-analysed the reads in MiXCR, keeping a single row per CDR3 protein. This sample has 350,000 to 400,000 distinct CDR3 sequences, with nearly 35% found just once. V was cut by 7 bases and J by 1 base, with 13 bases left in between. This CDR3 region has 14 residues. Germline CDR1 is WSHSY and CDR2 is SAAADI. General study results and limits: Pooled public TCR beta family frequency picked out CMV carriers with the relevant HLA.

The material was cultured PBMCs, obtained from culture after CMV antigen stimulation. The source is a human donor in good health (CMV status not recorded). Some clones in this sample may be carry-over from other donors' samples. This rearrangement joins TRBV10-2 to TRBJ1-1, with D perhaps matching TRBD1 (6 bases). CDR3 in amino acids: CASKSGVSNTEAFF. CDR3 nucleotides: TGCGCCAGCAAATCAGGGGTGTCGAACACTGAAGCTTTCTTT.